The 3 T cell receptor beta chains presented below share a single source sample, sequenced in a study of CD8 T cells in ankylosing spondylitis (dated by TCRdb to the late 2010s). Points the paper makes about the study in general: A TCR beta motif of eight highly homologous amino acid variants appeared characteristic of blood from ankylosing spondylitis patients.

The protocol used for the library was 5' RACE. TCRdb names Illumina HiSeq 2500 as the instrument used. TCRdb ran its own pipeline on the public reads, namely fastp trimming at Q25 and MiXCR clone calling, and kept in-frame beta chains. Each entry is one CDR3 protein sequence, shown with its most common DNA and genes. For this sample the table gives 390,000 or so distinct CDR3 sequences, of which 20% to 25% were detected only once. The top ten clonotypes cover about 16% of the sample. Their antigen targets remain unknown. Sequencing was done on a sample of blood, either unsorted or a sorted T cell fraction (not recorded which). Every receptor here comes from a male donor with ankylosing spondylitis.

The chain recombines TRBV12-3 or TRBV12-4 with TRBJ2-1; D remains unclear. Trimming stripped 7 bases from V and 5 bases from J, with 21 bases between. The CDR3 sequence is 16 residues long. The CDR3 reads CASKTQVGRKNNEQFF. DNA of the CDR3: TGTGCCAGCAAGACCCAGGTGGGCCGGAAAAACAATGAGCAGTTCTTC.

This clonotype was counted between two and nine times. This sequence joins TRBV9 and TRBJ2-1; 8 nucleotides match TRBD2. CDR1 is SGDLS and CDR2 is YYNGEE in the germline V gene. The trim removed 4 bases at V and 7 bases at J, leaving 7 bases unmatched. The CDR3 sequence is 14 residues long. The CDR3 nucleotides read TGTGCCAGCAGCAAGTCGGGAGGGGTGAATGAGCAGTTCTTC. This translates into CASSKSGGVNEQFF.

The chain joins TRBV5-5 to TRBJ2-7; 8 nucleotides match TRBD2. This CDR3 has 16 amino acids. The V gene end was trimmed by 0 bases and the J gene end by 2 bases; junction bases not matched to a gene: 7. The germline gives CDR1 SGHKS, CDR2 YYEKEE (reference sequence). The CDR3 is CASSLVGGRLTYEQYF. In DNA, the CDR3 is TGTGCCAGCAGCTTGGTCGGCGGGAGGCTCACCTACGAGCAGTACTTC.